This section outlines one TCR beta chain sequence together with its context. Its antigen remains unidentified. The read comes to an end 3 residues before the CDR3 does, leaving the germline J gene to fill in the end. The data originate from a study of T cells in women clearing cervical HPV infection. Whole-study findings and limits: Effector/memory and HPV-specific T cells were not isolated, and association timing is unknown.

TCRdb's copy holds only in-frame clones and misses some; the assay was immunoSEQ multiplex PCR. The sample has about 25,000 clones, and its top ten clones hold about 3.7%. The CDR3 runs 16 residues. CDR1 and CDR2 from the germline V gene are SGHRS and YFSETQ. The germline V and J ends were trimmed by 0 bases and 0 bases, with 11 bases remaining between them. The chain carries TRBV5-1 and TRBJ2-3, with D hard to call. The sample consisted of blood buffy coat. The source of this sequence is a woman between 18 and 69 years old with a cervical HPV16 infection that either progressed to CIN3+ or cleared (not recorded which). The sequenced CDR3 bases are TGCGCCAGCAGCTTGGAGAGCTATTCTAGCACAGATACG. This translates into CASSLESYSSTDT. The complete CDR3 protein is CASSLESYSSTDTQYF.